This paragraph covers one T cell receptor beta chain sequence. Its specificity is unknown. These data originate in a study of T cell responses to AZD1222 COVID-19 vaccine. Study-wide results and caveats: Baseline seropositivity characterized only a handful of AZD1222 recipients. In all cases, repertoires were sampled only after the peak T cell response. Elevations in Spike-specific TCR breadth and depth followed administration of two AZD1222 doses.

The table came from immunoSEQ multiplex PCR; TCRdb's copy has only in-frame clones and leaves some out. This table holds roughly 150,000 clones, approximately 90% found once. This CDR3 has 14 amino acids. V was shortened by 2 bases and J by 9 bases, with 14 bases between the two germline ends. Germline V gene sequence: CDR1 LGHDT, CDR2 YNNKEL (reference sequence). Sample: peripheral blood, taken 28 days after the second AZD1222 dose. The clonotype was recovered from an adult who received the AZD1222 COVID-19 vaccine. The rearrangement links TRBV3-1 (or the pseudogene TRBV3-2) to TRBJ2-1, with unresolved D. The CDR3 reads CASSQLGGSPEQFF. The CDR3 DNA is TGTGCCAGCAGCCAATTAGGCGGTTCCCCTGAGCAGTTCTTC.